This T cell receptor (beta chain) is from a study of T-cell reconstitution after alpha-beta-depleted transplantation in children. This CDR3 is built from 12 residues. Trimming shortened V by 3 bases and J by 6 bases, and 10 bases separated the two germline ends. Germline V CDR1 and CDR2: DFQATT, SNEGSKA (reference sequence). The TCRbeta library incorporated unique molecular identifiers. A single record per CDR3 protein comes from TCRdb applying MiXCR to the PCR reads. This sample has approximately 83,000 distinct CDR3 sequences, with 7.5% to 9.5% found just once. This clonotype appeared many times. V and J are TRBV20-1 and TRBJ2-3; D is perhaps TRBD2 (6 bases). This receptor was obtained from a human donor who donated a stem cell graft to a child with congenital amegakaryocytic thrombocytopenia. The source was PBMCs from the stem cell graft donor, collected from the stem cell graft. This CDR3 is CSASGRWDTQYF. The DNA of the CDR3 is TGCAGTGCTAGTGGGAGGTGGGATACGCAGTATTTT.